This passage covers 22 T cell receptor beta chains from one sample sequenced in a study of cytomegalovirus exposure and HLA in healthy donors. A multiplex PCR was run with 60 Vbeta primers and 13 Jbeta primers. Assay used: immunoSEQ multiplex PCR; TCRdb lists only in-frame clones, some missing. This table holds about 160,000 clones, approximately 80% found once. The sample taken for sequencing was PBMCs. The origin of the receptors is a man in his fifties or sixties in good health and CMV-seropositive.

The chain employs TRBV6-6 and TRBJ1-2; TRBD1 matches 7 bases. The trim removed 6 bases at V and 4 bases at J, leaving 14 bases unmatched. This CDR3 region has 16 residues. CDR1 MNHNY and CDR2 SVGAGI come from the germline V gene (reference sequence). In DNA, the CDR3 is TGTGCCAGCAGCACCCGCCGGGGGGGACAGACCTATGGCTACACCTTC. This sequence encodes CASSTRRGGQTYGYTF.

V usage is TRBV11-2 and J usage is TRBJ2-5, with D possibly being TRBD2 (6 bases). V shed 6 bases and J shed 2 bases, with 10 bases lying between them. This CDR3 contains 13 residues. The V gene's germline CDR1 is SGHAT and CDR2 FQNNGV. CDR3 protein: CASRKGLQETQYF. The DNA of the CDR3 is TGTGCCAGCAGGAAGGGACTGCAAGAGACCCAGTACTTC.

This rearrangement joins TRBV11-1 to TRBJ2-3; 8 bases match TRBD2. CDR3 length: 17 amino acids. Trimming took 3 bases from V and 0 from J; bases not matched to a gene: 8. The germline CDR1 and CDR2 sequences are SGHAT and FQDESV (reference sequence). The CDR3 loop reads CASSLWTSSTSTDTQYF. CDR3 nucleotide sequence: TGTGCCAGCAGCTTGTGGACTAGCAGTACTAGCACAGATACGCAGTATTTT.

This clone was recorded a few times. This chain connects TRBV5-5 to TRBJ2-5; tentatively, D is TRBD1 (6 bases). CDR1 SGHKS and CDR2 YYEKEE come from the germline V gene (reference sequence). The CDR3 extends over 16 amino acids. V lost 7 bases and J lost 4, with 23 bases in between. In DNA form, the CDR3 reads TGTGCCAGCTCCCTACAGGGCTCGGTTTACCGAGAGACCCAGTACTTC. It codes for CASSLQGSVYRETQYF.

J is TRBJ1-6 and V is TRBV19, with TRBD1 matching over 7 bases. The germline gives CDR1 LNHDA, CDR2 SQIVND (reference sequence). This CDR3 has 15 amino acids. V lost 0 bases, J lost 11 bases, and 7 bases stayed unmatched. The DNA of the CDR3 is TGTGCCAGTAGTATAGATCGACAGGGAGGTACACCCCTCCACTTT. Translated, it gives CASSIDRQGGTPLHF.

CDR3 residues: CSGGQNTEAFF. CDR3 DNA sequence: TGCAGCGGGGGCCAGAACACTGAAGCTTTCTTT. The J gene is TRBJ1-1, the V gene TRBV29-1; TRBD1 is a possible D gene (5 bases). Trimming pared 7 bases from V and 1 base from J, leaving 7 bases between. The CDR3 loop spans 11 amino acids. Germline CDR1 reads SQVTM; CDR2 reads ANQGSEA.

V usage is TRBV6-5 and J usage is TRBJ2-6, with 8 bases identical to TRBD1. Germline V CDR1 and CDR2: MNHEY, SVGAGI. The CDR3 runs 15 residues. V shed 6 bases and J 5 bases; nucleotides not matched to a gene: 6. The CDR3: CASRSRQGRANVLTF. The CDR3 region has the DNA TGTGCCAGCAGGTCCAGACAGGGGAGGGCCAACGTCCTGACTTTC.

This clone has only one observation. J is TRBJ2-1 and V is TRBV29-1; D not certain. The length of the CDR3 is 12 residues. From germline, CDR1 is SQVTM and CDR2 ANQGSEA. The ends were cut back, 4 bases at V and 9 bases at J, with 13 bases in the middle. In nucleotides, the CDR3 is TGCAGCGTTGGGCTGCTGACGGGTGAGCAGTTCTTC. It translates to CSVGLLTGEQFF.

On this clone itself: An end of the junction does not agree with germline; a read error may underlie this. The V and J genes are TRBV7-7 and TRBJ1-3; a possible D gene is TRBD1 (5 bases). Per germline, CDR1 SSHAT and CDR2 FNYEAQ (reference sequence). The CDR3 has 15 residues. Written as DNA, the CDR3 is TGTGCTAGCAGCTTAGGGGCAGGCCCGGGAAACACCATATATTTT. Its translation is CASSLGAGPGNTIYF.

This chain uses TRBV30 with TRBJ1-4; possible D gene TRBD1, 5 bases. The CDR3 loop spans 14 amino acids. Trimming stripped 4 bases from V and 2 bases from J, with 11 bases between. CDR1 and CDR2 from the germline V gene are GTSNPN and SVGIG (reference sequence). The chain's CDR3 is CAWNGQGTNEKLFF. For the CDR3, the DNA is TGTGCCTGGAATGGGCAGGGTACTAATGAAAAACTGTTTTTT.

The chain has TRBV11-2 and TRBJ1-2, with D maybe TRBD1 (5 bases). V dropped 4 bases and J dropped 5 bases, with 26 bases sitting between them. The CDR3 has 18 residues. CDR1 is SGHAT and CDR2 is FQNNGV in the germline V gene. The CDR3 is CASSSSRSGHLWRYGYTF. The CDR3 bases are TGTGCCAGCAGCTCATCCAGAAGTGGACACCTGTGGCGGTATGGCTACACCTTC. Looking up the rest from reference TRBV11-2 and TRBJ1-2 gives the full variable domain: EAGVAQSPRYKIIEKRQSVAFWCNPISGHATLYWYQQILGQGPKLLIQFQNNGVVDDSQLPKDRFSAERLKGVDSTLKIQPAKLEDSAVYLCASSSSRSGHLWRYGYTFGSGTRLTVV.

The CDR3, as DNA: TGTGCCTGGAGCGAGGGACAGAGAATGCAAGAGACCCAGTACTTC. It encodes CAWSEGQRMQETQYF. This chain joins TRBV30 and TRBJ2-5, with 7 bases fitting TRBD1. Looked up from germline, CDR1 is GTSNPN and CDR2 is SVGIG (reference sequence). The CDR3 length is 15 residues. Germline trimming cut 3 bases from V and 2 bases from J; bases unmatched to any gene: 9.

Here the CDR3 DNA reads TGTGCCAGCAGCTTAACCCCGGGAGGGCCTAACGAGCAGTACGTC. The encoded protein is CASSLTPGGPNEQYV. V and J are TRBV7-3 and TRBJ2-7; 8 positions match TRBD2. The CDR3 extends over 15 amino acids. The V gene end was trimmed by 0 bases and the J gene end by 5 bases; junction bases not matched to a gene: 6. The V gene's germline CDR1 is SGHTA and CDR2 FQGTGA.

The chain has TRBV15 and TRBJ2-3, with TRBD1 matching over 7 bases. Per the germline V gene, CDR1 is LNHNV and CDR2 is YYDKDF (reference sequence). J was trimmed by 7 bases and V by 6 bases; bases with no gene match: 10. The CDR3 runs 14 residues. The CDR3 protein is CATSTGQDRNTQYF. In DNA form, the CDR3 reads TGTGCCACCAGTACAGGACAGGACAGGAATACGCAGTATTTT.

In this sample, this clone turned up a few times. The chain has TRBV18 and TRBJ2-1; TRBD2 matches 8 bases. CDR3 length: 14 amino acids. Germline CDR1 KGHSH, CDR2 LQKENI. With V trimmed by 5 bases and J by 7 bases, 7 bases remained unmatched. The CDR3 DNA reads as TGTGCCAGCTCAACAAGCGGGAGCGGAAATGAGCAGTTCTTC. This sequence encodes CASSTSGSGNEQFF.

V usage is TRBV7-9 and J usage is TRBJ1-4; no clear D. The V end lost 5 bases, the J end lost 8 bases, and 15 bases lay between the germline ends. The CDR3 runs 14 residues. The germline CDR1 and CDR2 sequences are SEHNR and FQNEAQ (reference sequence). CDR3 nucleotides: TGTGCCAGCAGCCTAGAGCGGGTTGGGGAAAAACTGTTTTTT. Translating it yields CASSLERVGEKLFF.

The CDR3, as DNA: TGCGCCAGCAGCTTTACAGGGGTCTACGAGCAGTACTTC. It translates to CASSFTGVYEQYF. V and J are TRBV5-1 and TRBJ2-7, with TRBD1 matching over 7 bases. The CDR3 loop spans 13 amino acids. Germline assignment: CDR1 SGHRS and CDR2 YFSETQ. The J segment lost 3 bases and the V segment lost 2 bases, leaving 2 bases of the junction unmatched.

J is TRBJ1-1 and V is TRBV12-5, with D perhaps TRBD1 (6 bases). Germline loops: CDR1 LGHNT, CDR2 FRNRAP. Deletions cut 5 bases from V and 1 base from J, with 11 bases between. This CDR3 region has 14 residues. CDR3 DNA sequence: TGTGCTAGTGGTGCCCGGGGGGCGAACACTGAAGCTTTCTTT. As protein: CASGARGANTEAFF.

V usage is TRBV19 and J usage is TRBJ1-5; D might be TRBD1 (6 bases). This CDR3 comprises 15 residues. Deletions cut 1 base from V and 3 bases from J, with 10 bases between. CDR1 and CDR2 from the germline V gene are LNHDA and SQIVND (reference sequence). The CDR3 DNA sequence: TGTGCCAGTAGTATAGGGACAGCTCCCAATCAGCCCCAGCATTTT. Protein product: CASSIGTAPNQPQHF.

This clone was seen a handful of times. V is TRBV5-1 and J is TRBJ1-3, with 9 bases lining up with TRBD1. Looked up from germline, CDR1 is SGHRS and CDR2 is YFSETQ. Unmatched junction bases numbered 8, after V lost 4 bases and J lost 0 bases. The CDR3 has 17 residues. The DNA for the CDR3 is TGCGCCAGCAGCCCGGGACAGGGCGAGGGCTCTGGAAACACCATATATTTT. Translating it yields CASSPGQGEGSGNTIYF.

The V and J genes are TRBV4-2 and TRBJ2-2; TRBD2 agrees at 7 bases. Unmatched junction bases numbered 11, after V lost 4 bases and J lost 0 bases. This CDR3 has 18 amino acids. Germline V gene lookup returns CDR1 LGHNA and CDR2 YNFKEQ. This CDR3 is CASSLGGVAGSNTGELFF. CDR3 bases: TGTGCCAGCAGCCTGGGGGGGGTAGCGGGCTCGAACACCGGGGAGCTGTTTTTT.

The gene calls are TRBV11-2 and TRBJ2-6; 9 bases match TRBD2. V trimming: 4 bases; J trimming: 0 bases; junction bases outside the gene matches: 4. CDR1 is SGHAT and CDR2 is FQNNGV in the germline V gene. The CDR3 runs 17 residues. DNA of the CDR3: TGTGCCAGCAGCTCCCGACTAGCGGTCTCTGGGGCCAACGTCCTGACTTTC. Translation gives CASSSRLAVSGANVLTF.